This T cell receptor beta chain was identified during a study of post-analysis software for immune sequencing data. Study-level information: The study covered relapsing-remitting, secondary progressive and progressive-relapsing courses of multiple sclerosis.

This clonotype has just a few counts. The antigen is unknown. TCR beta cDNA libraries included unique molecular identifiers. Using its own MiXCR run on the PCR reads, TCRdb lists one record per CDR3 protein. The data contain 350,000 to 500,000 distinct CDR3 sequences, about 39% of them singletons. Study observations and caveats: Compared with controls, patients had more of 4 to 6 TRBV segments, including TRBV5-6, TRBV5-1 and TRBV20-1.

The V gene lost 1 base and the J gene lost 4 bases, with 9 bases spanning the gap. Germline V gene sequence: CDR1 LGHNA, CDR2 YNFKEQ. CDR3 size: 14 residues. The chain joins TRBV4-2 to TRBJ2-3, with D maybe TRBD2 (5 bases). The sequence was obtained from a girl aged 2-10 years with multiple sclerosis. The material sequenced was blood. This chain's CDR3 is CASSQAEGADTQYF. The CDR3, as DNA: TGTGCCAGCAGCCAAGCCGAGGGCGCAGATACGCAGTATTTT.